This T cell receptor beta chain originates from a study of blood T cell repertoires in COVID-19. Across the whole study: Acute and convalescent COVID-19 specimens originated in the United States, Italy and Spain. Sample material is recorded as cDNA or gDNA derived from T cells, B-cell-depleted T cells, or PBMCs.

Germline CDR1 reads SQVTM; CDR2 reads ANQGSEA. V dropped 6 bases and J dropped 3; count of bases not matched to a gene: 10. This CDR3 is 14 amino acids long. Per the original methods: The authors estimated nucleated cell counts from reference gene primer amplification. The data were produced by immunoSEQ multiplex PCR, yet TCRdb's version contains in-frame clones alone and is incomplete. That table is the source of V, J and clone size, and D and trimming were worked out from the DNA. The data hold over 150,000 clones, with about 86% observed a single time. V usage is TRBV29-1 and J usage is TRBJ1-2, with 7 bases lining up with TRBD1. Sequenced input: peripheral blood. This clonotype originated in a woman in her fifties or sixties with acute or convalescent COVID-19. The CDR3 is CSVQPTGAYYGYTF. The CDR3 DNA is TGCAGCGTCCAGCCAACAGGGGCCTACTATGGCTACACCTTC.